These 19 T cell receptor beta chains were all obtained from the same sample, sequenced in a study of cytomegalovirus exposure and HLA in healthy donors. Method: immunoSEQ multiplex PCR; TCRdb's copy keeps in-frame clones and lacks some. The top ten clones hold under 5% of a sample with 140,000 or so clones, 80% to 90% of them seen once. The specimen sequenced was PBMCs. Receptors were obtained from a man aged 18 to 30 in good health and CMV-seropositive.

The chain recombines TRBV6-5 with TRBJ2-2, with a tentative D call TRBD2 (6 bases). The CDR3 spans 14 residues. Germline V gives CDR1 MNHEY, CDR2 SVGAGI. The V gene lost 8 bases and the J gene lost 5 bases, with 15 bases spanning the gap. The CDR3 DNA reads TGTGCCAGCGAGGGACTCCCGGGTACCGGGGAGCTGTTTTTT. This codes for CASEGLPGTGELFF.

J is TRBJ2-5 and V is TRBV30, with TRBD1 matching 8 bases. This CDR3 is 15 amino acids long. Germline trimming cut 1 base from V and 1 base from J; bases unmatched to any gene: 5. CDR1 GTSNPN and CDR2 SVGIG come from the germline V gene (reference sequence). The CDR3 sequence is CAWSAGGPPQETQYF. The DNA of the CDR3 is TGTGCCTGGAGTGCAGGGGGCCCCCCCCAAGAGACCCAGTACTTC.

The rearrangement uses TRBV5-4 and TRBJ2-1, with no clear D. Germline V gene lookup returns CDR1 SGHNT and CDR2 YYREEE (reference sequence). Trimming stripped 4 bases from V and 0 bases from J, with 11 bases between. The CDR3 is 15 amino acids. The CDR3 region is CASSVRSSSYNEQFF. The CDR3 DNA sequence: TGTGCCAGCAGCGTTCGCTCGAGCTCCTACAATGAGCAGTTCTTC.

This chain joins TRBV9 and TRBJ1-4; D is uncertain. This CDR3 is 15 amino acids long. Trimming took off 0 bases at V and 7 bases at J, with 13 bases between the two ends. Germline assignment: CDR1 SGDLS and CDR2 YYNGEE. CDR3 residues: CASSVAFGSGEKLFF. The CDR3 DNA is TGTGCCAGCAGCGTAGCATTCGGGAGTGGTGAAAAACTGTTTTTT.

V gene TRBV27 combines with J gene TRBJ1-2; D remains ambiguous. Germline values: CDR1 MNHEY, CDR2 SMNVEV (reference sequence). The CDR3 spans 13 residues. Trimming took 3 bases from V and 0 from J, leaving 5 bases between them. In nucleotides, the CDR3 is TGTGCCAGCAGTTTGGAGACTAACTATGGCTACACCTTC. Encoded protein: CASSLETNYGYTF.

This clone was seen a single time. The chain uses TRBV5-1 and TRBJ2-1, with 9 bases fitting TRBD2. This CDR3 comprises 13 residues. CDR1 and CDR2 (germline): SGHRS, YFSETQ. With 6 bases clipped from V and 4 bases from J, the junction kept 2 bases outside the gene matches. CDR3 amino acids: CASTSGVYNEQFF. CDR3 bases: TGCGCCAGCACTAGCGGGGTATACAATGAGCAGTTCTTC.

The chain links TRBV5-6 to TRBJ2-2; unclear D gene. Trimming cost V 2 bases and J 5 bases, with 13 bases left between them. CDR1 SGHDT and CDR2 YYEEEE come from the germline V gene. The length of the CDR3 is 15 residues. CDR3 coding DNA: TGTGCCAGCAGCTTTGAGGTTAGCCGGACCGGGGAGCTGTTTTTT. This codes for CASSFEVSRTGELFF. Full variable domain (rest looked up from reference TRBV5-6 and TRBJ2-2): DAGVTQSPTHLIKTRGQQVTLRCSPKSGHDTVSWYQQALGQGPQFIFQYYEEEERQRGNFPDRFSGHQFPNYSSELNVNALLLGDSALYLCASSFEVSRTGELFFGEGSRLTVL.

This rearrangement joins TRBV6-4 to TRBJ1-6, with 7 positions matching TRBD1. The CDR3 contains 14 residues. Trimming removed 3 bases from V and 7 bases from J; junction bases left unmatched: 3. Germline V gene lookup returns CDR1 MRHNA and CDR2 SNTAGT. CDR3 region: CASSEWTGNSPLHF. CDR3 DNA: TGTGCCAGCAGTGAATGGACAGGCAATTCACCCCTCCACTTT.

The rearrangement links TRBV7-7 to TRBJ2-5, with no clear D. In germline, CDR1 is SSHAT, CDR2 FNYEAQ (reference sequence). This CDR3 comprises 13 residues. V shed 1 base and J shed 3 bases, with 6 bases lying between them. The CDR3 spells CASSLGAEETQYF. CDR3 DNA sequence: TGTGCCAGCAGCTTAGGTGCGGAAGAGACCCAGTACTTC.

This clone has more than one count but fewer than ten. The rearrangement links TRBV30 to TRBJ2-7; weak D call: TRBD2 (5 bases). Germline lookup yields CDR1 GTSNPN and CDR2 SVGIG (reference sequence). Trimming cost V 2 bases and J 1 base, with 9 bases left between them. The CDR3 is 13 amino acids. The CDR3 sequence is CAWSTERSYEQYF. DNA for the CDR3: TGTGCCTGGAGTACTGAGCGGTCCTACGAGCAGTACTTC.

The chain employs TRBV7-8 and TRBJ1-5; 7 bases match TRBD1. This CDR3 contains 16 residues. J was trimmed by 5 bases and V by 5 bases; bases with no gene match: 12. The V gene's germline CDR1 is SGHVS and CDR2 FQNEAQ. The CDR3 is CASSPRGGTAYQPQHF. CDR3 nucleotides: TGTGCCAGCAGCCCGAGAGGGGGGACAGCTTATCAGCCCCAGCATTTT.

The V and J genes are TRBV6-1 and TRBJ2-3, with 9 bases lining up with TRBD2. With V trimmed by 5 bases and J by 1 base, 1 base remained unmatched. Germline V gives CDR1 MNHNS, CDR2 SASEGT. This CDR3 spans 14 amino acids. The CDR3 loop is CASSIAGGTDTQYF. The DNA for the CDR3 is TGTGCCAGCAGTATAGCGGGGGGCACAGATACGCAGTATTTT.

V usage is TRBV6-1 and J usage is TRBJ1-6; possibly TRBD1 for D (6 bases). V gave up 8 bases and J gave up 9 bases, with 20 bases separating them. The CDR3 runs to 15 residues. Germline V gene data show CDR1 as MNHNS and CDR2 as SASEGT. Written as DNA, the CDR3 is TGTGCCAGCTCTCGGGTAGGACAGAGGAGTTCACCCCTCCACTTT. It yields the protein CASSRVGQRSSPLHF.

This clone occurred once. The chain employs TRBV27 and TRBJ1-2; 8 nucleotides align to TRBD1. Unmatched junction bases numbered 3, after V lost 3 bases and J lost 3 bases. Germline CDR1 MNHEY, CDR2 SMNVEV (reference sequence). This CDR3 contains 14 residues. CDR3 coding DNA: TGTGCCAGCAGTTTCAGGGGGCCTGACTATGGCTACACCTTC. Its protein product is CASSFRGPDYGYTF.

This clone occurred many times. J is TRBJ1-6 and V is TRBV28; TRBD1 agrees at 7 bases. V dropped 7 bases and J dropped 7; count of bases not matched to a gene: 10. CDR1 is MDHEN, CDR2 SYDVKM, per germline. The CDR3 covers 15 residues. The CDR3 is CASKSRQGGNSPLHF. Here the CDR3 DNA reads TGTGCCAGCAAGTCCCGACAGGGTGGGAATTCACCCCTCCACTTT. The full variable domain, completed using reference TRBV28 and TRBJ1-6, is DVKVTQSSRYLVKRTGEKVFLECVQDMDHENMFWYRQDPGLGLRLIYFSYDVKMKEKGDIPEGYSVSREKKERFSLILESASTNQTSMYLCASKSRQGGNSPLHFGNGTRLTVT.

The gene calls are TRBV6-1 and TRBJ2-5; D is unclear. The V end lost 2 bases, the J end lost 9 bases, and 16 bases lay between the germline ends. Germline V gives CDR1 MNHNS, CDR2 SASEGT. The CDR3 covers 14 residues. This CDR3 is CASSEQVGVPAQYF. The CDR3 DNA reads TGTGCCAGCAGTGAACAGGTGGGCGTGCCGGCCCAGTACTTC.

The chain couples TRBV7-9 to TRBJ2-7, with TRBD2 matching over 9 bases. The CDR3 spans 16 residues. J was trimmed by 2 bases and V by 3 bases; bases with no gene match: 8. CDR1 and CDR2 from the germline V gene are SEHNR and FQNEAQ (reference sequence). The CDR3 reads CASSFFGGRDAYEQYF. The CDR3 region has the DNA TGTGCCAGCAGCTTTTTTGGCGGGAGGGATGCCTACGAGCAGTACTTC.

The chain recombines TRBV11-2 with TRBJ2-7; a weak D match, TRBD2 (6 bases). The CDR3 spans 15 residues. In germline, CDR1 is SGHAT, CDR2 FQNNGV. Trimming left V 4 bases short and J 2 bases short, with 15 bases between. The CDR3 reads CASSWDRGIPYEQYF. Written as DNA, the CDR3 is TGTGCCAGCAGCTGGGATCGGGGGATCCCCTACGAGCAGTACTTC.

This chain joins TRBV6-1 and TRBJ1-6; D remains ambiguous. The germline V gene has CDR1 MNHNS and CDR2 SASEGT. The ends were cut back, 6 bases at V and 4 bases at J, with 13 bases in the middle. This CDR3 spans 15 amino acids. The CDR3 here is CASREGSSYNSPLHF. CDR3 nucleotide sequence: TGTGCCAGCAGAGAGGGATCCTCGTATAATTCACCCCTCCACTTT.